This entry lists 9 T cell receptor beta chains sequenced from one sample in a study of control samples from healthy donors and cancer patients. The method was immunoSEQ multiplex PCR; TCRdb's version includes in-frame clones alone and lacks a portion of them. The sample yields roughly 120,000 clones, approximately 94% seen once. The sequenced material came from blood. These receptors all come from a man younger than 45 in good health.

V gene TRBV6-2 or TRBV6-3 combines with J gene TRBJ2-1, with D maybe TRBD2 (5 bases). The CDR3 is made up of 16 amino acids. CDR1 MNHEY and CDR2 SVGEGT come from the germline V gene. The germline V and J ends were trimmed by 4 bases and 0 bases, with 13 bases remaining between them. The CDR3 DNA follows: TGTGCCAGCAGTTCGGGAATCCTCAGCTCCTACAATGAGCAGTTCTTC. Its protein product is CASSSGILSSYNEQFF.

The V and J genes are TRBV7-2 and TRBJ1-2; D is possibly TRBD1 (6 bases). V shed 4 bases and J shed 1 base, with 10 bases lying between them. This CDR3 contains 14 residues. CDR1 SGHTA and CDR2 FQGNSA come from the germline V gene. The CDR3 reads CASSSPRGNYGYTF. CDR3 DNA: TGTGCCAGCAGCTCCCCCAGGGGTAACTATGGCTACACCTTC.

In regard to this clone: The identical CDR3 is also encoded by other nucleotide sequences in the sample. The gene calls are TRBV5-6 and TRBJ1-2, with unresolved D. CDR1 is SGHDT and CDR2 is YYEEEE in the germline V gene. The CDR3 runs 12 residues. Trimming stripped 2 bases from V and 5 bases from J, with 7 bases between. This chain's CDR3 is CASSLSSYGYTF. Written as DNA, the CDR3 is TGTGCCAGCAGCTTATCCAGTTATGGCTACACCTTC.

The chain recombines TRBV6-2 or TRBV6-3 with TRBJ1-5; a possible D gene is TRBD1 (6 bases). This CDR3 spans 15 amino acids. Germline V lookup: CDR1 MNHEY, CDR2 SVGEGT. Trimming stripped 0 bases from V and 2 bases from J, with 8 bases between. The CDR3 protein is CASSYSRQGNQPQHF. In DNA form, the CDR3 reads TGTGCCAGCAGTTACTCCCGACAGGGCAATCAGCCCCAGCATTTT.

The rearrangement links TRBV29-1 to TRBJ2-1; 8 positions agree with TRBD1. The CDR3 extends over 15 amino acids. The V gene's germline CDR1 is SQVTM and CDR2 ANQGSEA. J gave up 4 bases and V 5 bases, and 10 bases lay outside the gene matches. The CDR3 is CSVWGGDRFYNEQFF. The CDR3 DNA reads as TGCAGCGTTTGGGGCGGGGACAGGTTTTACAATGAGCAGTTCTTC.

The rearrangement joins TRBV2 to TRBJ1-2, with D tentatively TRBD1 (5 bases). The CDR3 loop spans 13 amino acids. V gave up 6 bases and J gave up 5 bases, with 13 bases separating them. Germline assignment: CDR1 SNHLY and CDR2 FYNNEI. The CDR3 DNA reads as TGTGCCAGCAGGACGGCCCCAGGGTATGGCTACACCTTC. It encodes CASRTAPGYGYTF.

V and J are TRBV13 and TRBJ1-6, with 8 nucleotides matching TRBD1. CDR3 length equals 15 residues. Germline-derived CDR1 and CDR2 are PRHDT and FYEKMQ (reference sequence). The junction had 1 base not matched to a gene; V was cut back by 0 bases and J by 6 bases. CDR3 sequence: CASSLGRGPNSPLHF. The CDR3 nucleotides are TGTGCCAGCAGCTTAGGCAGGGGGCCTAATTCACCCCTCCACTTT. Drawing the rest from reference TRBV13 and TRBJ1-6, the complete variable domain is AAGVIQSPRHLIKEKRETATLKCYPIPRHDTVYWYQQGPGQDPQFLISFYEKMQSDKGSIPDRFSAQQFSDYHSELNMSSLELGDSALYFCASSLGRGPNSPLHFGNGTRLTVT.

This clone was counted once. This chain's CDR3 is CASNPSGTANYGYTF. The CDR3, as DNA: TGTGCCAGCAACCCTTCCGGGACAGCTAACTATGGCTACACCTTC. The J gene is TRBJ1-2, the V gene TRBV19, with 7 bases matching TRBD1. Germline CDR1 is LNHDA and CDR2 is SQIVND (reference sequence). The CDR3 is made up of 15 amino acids. J gave up 0 bases and V 9 bases, and 10 bases lay outside the gene matches.

This clone was seen just once. The CDR3 loop is CASSLAGTSGANVLTF. DNA of the CDR3: TGTGCCAGCAGCTTAGCAGGAACTTCTGGGGCCAACGTCCTGACTTTC. The J gene is TRBJ2-6, the V gene TRBV7-2; D remains ambiguous. V lost 0 bases and J 1 base, leaving 7 bases between the germline ends. The CDR3 totals 16 residues. Germline V gives CDR1 SGHTA, CDR2 FQGNSA.